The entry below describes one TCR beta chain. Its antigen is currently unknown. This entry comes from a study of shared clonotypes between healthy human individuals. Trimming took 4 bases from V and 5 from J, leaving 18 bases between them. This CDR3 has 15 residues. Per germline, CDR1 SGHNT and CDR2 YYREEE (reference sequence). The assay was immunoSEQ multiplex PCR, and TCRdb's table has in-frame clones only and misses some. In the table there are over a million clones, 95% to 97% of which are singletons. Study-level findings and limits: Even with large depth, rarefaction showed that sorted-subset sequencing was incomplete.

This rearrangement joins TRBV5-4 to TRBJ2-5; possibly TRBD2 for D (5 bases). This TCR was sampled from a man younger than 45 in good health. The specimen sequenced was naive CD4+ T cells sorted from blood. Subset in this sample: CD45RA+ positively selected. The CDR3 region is CASSPSGERRETQYF. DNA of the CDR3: TGTGCCAGCAGCCCGTCCGGGGAGAGACGGGAGACCCAGTACTTC.